A selection of T cell receptor beta chains follows, all from one sample in a study of monozygotic twins with cystic fibrosis. Some clones are missing from TCRdb's copy, which holds only in-frame ones; the method was immunoSEQ multiplex PCR. Of 39,000 or so clones in the sample, 90% to 95% were seen once. The sequenced material came from blood. These receptors all come from a boy aged 2 to 9 with cystic fibrosis. The CDR3 runs from the conserved cysteine through the conserved F or W. Fields, in order: clone size, J gene, V gene, D gene, CDR3 length, CDR3 protein, CDR3 DNA. A D gene is named only where the DNA matches it firmly. Clone size appears in some rows only: once, few, many, or a class for an expanded clone.

NA	TRBJ2-5	TRBV6-5	NA	13	CASSYSTAATHYF	TGTGCCAGCAGTTACTCGACGGCGGCCACCCACTACTTC
once	TRBJ1-2	TRBV10-3	NA	13	CAISPAGAVGYTF	TGTGCCATCAGCCCCGCAGGGGCGGTTGGCTACACCTTC
NA	TRBJ1-5	TRBV18	NA	14	CASSPREGDRPQHF	TGTGCCAGCTCACCAAGGGAGGGGGATAGGCCCCAGCATTTT
once	TRBJ2-7	TRBV6-5	TRBD1	14	CASSRDRGRDEQYF	TGTGCCAGCAGTCGGGACAGGGGTAGGGACGAGCAGTACTTC
NA	TRBJ1-2	TRBV15	NA	14	CATSRGPPTNGYTF	TGTGCCACCAGCAGAGGTCCCCCAACGAACGGCTACACCTTC
once	TRBJ1-6	TRBV9	TRBD1	17	CASSVGLSGGKYSPLHF	TGTGCCAGCAGCGTAGGTTTATCAGGGGGCAAGTATTCACCCCTCCACTTT
few	TRBJ1-1	TRBV11-2	TRBD1	16	CASTVPGQGISTEAFF	TGTGCCAGCACCGTACCGGGACAGGGGATTTCAACTGAAGCTTTCTTT
few	TRBJ2-3	TRBV7-6	TRBD2	18	CASSLRLAGGTSTDTQYF	TGTGCCAGCAGCTTAAGGCTAGCGGGGGGCACAAGCACAGATACGCAGTATTTT
once	TRBJ1-1	TRBV7-9	NA	17	CASSLLSRGPMNTEAFF	TGTGCCAGCAGCTTATTGTCTCGAGGGCCCATGAACACTGAAGCTTTCTTT
NA	TRBJ2-1	TRBV9	NA	12	CASSMGQGEQFF	TGTGCCAGCAGCATGGGACAAGGTGAGCAGTTCTTC
NA	TRBJ2-5	TRBV4-1	NA	15	CASSQDPRSQETQYF	TGCGCCAGCAGCCAAGATCCACGGAGCCAAGAGACCCAGTACTTC
NA	TRBJ2-5	TRBV12-5	NA	13	CASGLGGQETQYF	TGTGCTAGTGGTTTAGGCGGCCAAGAGACCCAGTACTTC
NA	TRBJ1-5	TRBV5-6	TRBD1	14	CASSVGQGVQPQHF	TGTGCCAGCAGCGTGGGACAGGGCGTTCAGCCCCAGCATTTT
NA	TRBJ2-3	TRBV5-1	NA	18	CASSLADGYRDPLYTQYF	TGCGCCAGCAGCTTGGCTGACGGCTATAGAGACCCCCTCTATACGCAGTATTTT
NA	TRBJ2-7	TRBV7-9	NA	14	CASSSRESSYEQYF	TGTGCCAGCAGCAGTCGGGAGAGCTCCTACGAGCAGTACTTC
NA	TRBJ2-1	TRBV20-1	NA	11	CSARGNDEQFF	TGCAGTGCTAGGGGTAACGATGAGCAGTTCTTC
few	TRBJ1-1	TRBV27	TRBD1	11	CASRGTDEAFF	TGTGCCAGCAGGGGGACAGATGAAGCTTTCTTT
NA	TRBJ2-7	TRBV9	NA	15	CASSVAGGHGYEQYF	TGTGCCAGCAGCGTAGCGGGGGGACACGGCTACGAGCAGTACTTC
NA	TRBJ1-6	TRBV27	NA	15	CASSLSEAGASPLHF	TGTGCCAGCAGTTTATCGGAGGCAGGGGCTTCACCCCTCCACTTT
NA	TRBJ2-5	TRBV6-1	NA	14	CASKKDTIQETQYF	TGTGCCAGCAAAAAGGACACAATTCAAGAGACCCAGTACTTC
NA	TRBJ1-2	TRBV27	NA	15	CASSPATDSNYGYTF	TGTGCCAGCAGTCCGGCGACGGATTCTAACTATGGCTACACCTTC
NA	TRBJ2-1	TRBV29-1	NA	14	CSVVVGGGLTEQFF	TGCAGCGTTGTGGTCGGGGGCGGTCTTACTGAGCAGTTCTTC
NA	TRBJ1-1	TRBV19	NA	14	CASSIGAGTTEAFF	TGTGCCAGTAGTATAGGGGCGGGGACGACTGAAGCTTTCTTT
NA	TRBJ1-1	TRBV2	NA	13	CASSVGTGFEAFF	TGTGCCAGCAGTGTGGGAACAGGTTTCGAAGCTTTCTTT
once	TRBJ1-6	TRBV19	TRBD1	17	CASRNGLGQGARSPLHF	TGTGCCAGTAGGAATGGACTCGGACAGGGGGCGCGATCACCCCTCCACTTT
NA	TRBJ2-3	TRBV6-5	TRBD2	15	CASNLAGGSTDTQYF	TGTGCCAGCAACTTAGCGGGGGGGAGCACAGATACGCAGTATTTT
NA	TRBJ1-5	TRBV6-1	NA	16	CASSENRLDSNQPQHF	TGTGCCAGCAGTGAGAACAGATTGGATAGCAATCAGCCCCAGCATTTT
NA	TRBJ2-1	TRBV11-3	NA	13	CASEMPGWDEQFF	TGTGCCAGCGAGATGCCTGGGTGGGATGAGCAGTTCTTC
NA	TRBJ2-3	TRBV29-1	TRBD1	11	CSGGTEGTQYF	TGCAGCGGAGGGACAGAGGGTACGCAGTATTTT
NA	TRBJ2-5	TRBV5-1	NA	14	CASSFGGSVETQYF	TGCGCCAGCAGCTTTGGAGGGAGTGTAGAGACCCAGTACTTC
NA	TRBJ1-1	TRBV7-3	TRBD1	14	CASSLNPGGTEAFF	TGTGCCAGCAGCTTAAACCCAGGGGGGACTGAAGCTTTCTTT
NA	TRBJ1-2	TRBV7-2	NA	15	CASSLDPDSNYGYTF	TGTGCCAGCAGCTTAGATCCGGACAGCAACTATGGCTACACCTTC